This T cell receptor beta chain emerged from a study of blood T cells in healthy people across ages. Then a second PCR, running roughly 7 to 11 cycles, was carried out with a sample-barcoded 5' primer and a J-beta primer mix. Each of the cDNA molecules was tagged by a template-switch adaptor with 12 random nucleotides. One entry per CDR3 protein results from TCRdb running MiXCR on the 5' RACE reads. There are about 580,000 distinct CDR3 sequences in the sample; more than 45% occur only once, and about 26% lies in the top ten. Those donating, healthy Caucasian individuals from Russia, were aged roughly 6 to 90. This CDR3 comprises 15 residues. The germline V gene encodes CDR1 SGHTA and CDR2 FQGNSA.

The sequenced sample consisted of blood. This sequence was found in a man at least 80 years old in good health. The gene calls are TRBV7-2 and TRBJ2-1; D call uncertain. The better agreement between TRBJ2-7 and the DNA end casts doubt on the J call. The CDR3 region has the DNA TGTGCCAGCAGCTCCCCAACAAGAGGATACAATGAGCAGTACTTC. This translates into CASSSPTRGYNEQYF.